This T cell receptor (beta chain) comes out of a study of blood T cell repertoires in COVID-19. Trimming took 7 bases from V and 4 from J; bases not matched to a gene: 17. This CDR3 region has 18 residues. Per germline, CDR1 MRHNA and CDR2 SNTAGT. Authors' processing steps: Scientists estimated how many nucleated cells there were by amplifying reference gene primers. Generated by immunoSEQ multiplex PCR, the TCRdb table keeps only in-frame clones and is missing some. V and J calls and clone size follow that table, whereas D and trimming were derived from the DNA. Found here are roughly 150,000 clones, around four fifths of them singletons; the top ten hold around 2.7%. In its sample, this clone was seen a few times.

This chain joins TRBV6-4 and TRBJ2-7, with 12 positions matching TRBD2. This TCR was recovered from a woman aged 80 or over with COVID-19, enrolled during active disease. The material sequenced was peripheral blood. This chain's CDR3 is CASNLRTSGAFPAYEQYF. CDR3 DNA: TGTGCCAGCAACCTCCGGACTAGCGGGGCCTTTCCTGCTTACGAGCAGTACTTC.